This T cell receptor beta chain was captured by sequencing in a study of T cell responses to AZD1222 COVID-19 vaccine. Overall study findings and caveats: Spike was spanned by vaccine-associated CD4 TCRs, with dominance at 160-218 and 743-854. It should be noted that donors were predominantly white British and more often female, and clonal diversity was possibly underestimated.

CDR3 length: 15 amino acids. From germline, CDR1 is SGHAT and CDR2 FQDESV (reference sequence). V lost 1 base to trimming and J lost 4 bases, with 13 bases between them. Repertoires were generated with immunoSEQ multiplex PCR, while TCRdb's copy carries only in-frame clones and drops some. The sample records approximately 150,000 clones, around 92% being singletons. Details on this clone: Its antigen remains unidentified.

The sequence was collected from an adult in good health. The sample in question was peripheral blood, obtained on day 0 of AZD1222 vaccination. V gene TRBV11-1 combines with J gene TRBJ2-5; possibly TRBD1 for D (6 bases). CDR3 sequence: CASSLGGGSGETQYF. As DNA, the CDR3 is TGTGCCAGCAGCTTAGGTGGGGGCTCGGGAGAGACCCAGTACTTC.